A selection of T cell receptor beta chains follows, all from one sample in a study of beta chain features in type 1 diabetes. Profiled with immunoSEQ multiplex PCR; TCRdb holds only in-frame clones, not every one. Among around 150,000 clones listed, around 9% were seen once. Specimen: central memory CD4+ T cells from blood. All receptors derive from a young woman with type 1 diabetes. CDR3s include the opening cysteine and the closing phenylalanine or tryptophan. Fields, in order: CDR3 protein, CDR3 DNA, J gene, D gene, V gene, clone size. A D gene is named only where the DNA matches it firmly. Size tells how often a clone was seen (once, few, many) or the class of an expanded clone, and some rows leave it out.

CDR3: CASSQARQGVTDTQYF; DNA: TGCGCCAGCAGCCAAGCCAGACAGGGTGTCACAGATACGCAGTATTTT; J: TRBJ2-3; D: TRBD1; V: TRBV4-1; size: NA
CDR3: CASSASTGQETQYF; DNA: TGTGCCAGTAGTGCTTCGACGGGGCAAGAGACCCAGTACTTC; J: TRBJ2-5; D: NA; V: TRBV19; size: few
CDR3: CASSLDPGGPYNEQFF; DNA: TGTGCCAGCAGCTTGGATCCGGGAGGGCCCTACAATGAGCAGTTCTTC; J: TRBJ2-1; D: TRBD2; V: TRBV5-4; size: few
CDR3: CASSLGGIQNIQYF; DNA: TGCGCCAGCAGTCTGGGGGGGATACAAAACATTCAGTACTTC; J: TRBJ2-4; D: TRBD2; V: TRBV5-1; size: NA
CDR3: CASSFTIAGNTDTQYF; DNA: TGCGCCAGCAGCTTCACCATAGCGGGAAACACAGATACGCAGTATTTT; J: TRBJ2-3; D: TRBD2; V: TRBV5-1; size: few
CDR3: CATSDAGTVYGYTF; DNA: TGTGCCACCAGTGATGCCGGGACAGTCTATGGCTACACCTTC; J: TRBJ1-2; D: TRBD1; V: TRBV27; size: few
CDR3: CASSSERTTYNEQFF; DNA: TGTGCCAGCAGCTCGGAGCGGACGACCTACAATGAGCAGTTCTTC; J: TRBJ2-1; D: NA; V: TRBV11-2; size: NA
CDR3: CASSPRVRGDNEQFF; DNA: TGTGCTAGCAGCCCAAGGGTCAGGGGCGACAATGAGCAGTTCTTC; J: TRBJ2-1; D: NA; V: TRBV7-7; size: few
CDR3: CASSIELTDTQYF; DNA: TGTGCCAGTAGTATAGAACTCACAGATACGCAGTATTTT; J: TRBJ2-3; D: NA; V: TRBV19; size: NA
CDR3: CASSLFYPGQGGSEQYF; DNA: TGTGCCAGCAGTTTATTCTACCCGGGACAGGGCGGCAGCGAGCAGTACTTC; J: TRBJ2-7; D: TRBD1; V: TRBV27; size: NA
CDR3: CASSPWAPGGANVLTF; DNA: TGTGCCAGCAGCCCATGGGCCCCCGGTGGGGCCAACGTCCTGACTTTC; J: TRBJ2-6; D: NA; V: TRBV7-2; size: NA
CDR3: CASSLRETQYF; DNA: TGTGCCAGCAGCTTGCGAGAGACCCAGTACTTC; J: TRBJ2-5; D: NA; V: TRBV5-6; size: few
CDR3: CASSLGQVGAEQYF; DNA: TGTGCCAGCAGTTTAGGGCAGGTTGGCGCCGAGCAGTACTTC; J: TRBJ2-7; D: NA; V: TRBV28; size: few
CDR3: CASSQEGGLGYGYTF; DNA: TGCGCCAGCAGCCAAGAAGGGGGCCTTGGCTATGGCTACACCTTC; J: TRBJ1-2; D: TRBD1; V: TRBV4-1; size: few
CDR3: CASSLVQNTYEQYF; DNA: TGTGCCAGCAGCTTAGTCCAGAATACCTACGAGCAGTACTTC; J: TRBJ2-7; D: NA; V: TRBV7-9; size: NA
CDR3: CSVDRGQGTTDTQYF; DNA: TGCAGCGTTGATAGGGGACAGGGGACCACAGATACGCAGTATTTT; J: TRBJ2-3; D: TRBD1; V: TRBV29-1; size: NA
CDR3: CASSQGLASNEQFF; DNA: TGTGCCAGCAGTCAGGGACTAGCGAGCAATGAGCAGTTCTTC; J: TRBJ2-1; D: TRBD2; V: TRBV7-9; size: NA
CDR3: CAWSLGQAVQYF; DNA: TGTGCCTGGAGTCTGGGACAGGCGGTGCAGTACTTC; J: TRBJ2-7; D: TRBD1; V: TRBV30; size: NA
CDR3: CASSPGTGINYGYTF; DNA: TGTGCCAGCTCACCGGGGACAGGGATTAACTATGGCTACACCTTC; J: TRBJ1-2; D: TRBD1; V: TRBV18; size: NA
CDR3: CASSGQLQETQYF; DNA: TGTGCCAGCAGTGGACAGCTCCAGGAGACCCAGTACTTC; J: TRBJ2-5; D: NA; V: TRBV2; size: NA
CDR3: CSVEEASRDTSYGYTF; DNA: TGCAGCGTTGAAGAAGCTTCCCGGGACACCAGCTATGGCTACACCTTC; J: TRBJ1-2; D: NA; V: TRBV29-1; size: NA
CDR3: CASSGSQGAPNTEAFF; DNA: TGTGCCAGCAGCGGGTCACAGGGGGCCCCGAACACTGAAGCTTTCTTT; J: TRBJ1-1; D: TRBD1; V: TRBV7-9; size: few
CDR3: CASSHPTGTHSYEQYF; DNA: TGCGCCAGCAGCCACCCCACCGGGACACACTCCTACGAGCAGTACTTC; J: TRBJ2-7; D: NA; V: TRBV4-1; size: NA
CDR3: CASSSDRDGGYTF; DNA: TGTGCCAGCAGCTCGGACAGGGACGGCGGCTACACCTTC; J: TRBJ1-2; D: TRBD1; V: TRBV11-2; size: NA
CDR3: CASTFGTSGFSYNEQFF; DNA: TGCGCCAGCACCTTCGGGACTAGCGGGTTTTCCTACAATGAGCAGTTCTTC; J: TRBJ2-1; D: TRBD2; V: TRBV5-1; size: NA
CDR3: CAWLGSGRPETQYF; DNA: TGTGCCTGGCTGGGGAGCGGGAGGCCGGAGACCCAGTACTTC; J: TRBJ2-5; D: TRBD2; V: TRBV30; size: NA
CDR3: CASSRLAGRADTQYF; DNA: TGTGCCAGCAGTCGACTAGCGGGCAGGGCAGATACGCAGTATTTT; J: TRBJ2-3; D: TRBD2; V: TRBV28; size: few
CDR3: CASSLVPGTGRAGEQYF; DNA: TGTGCCAGCAGCTTAGTACCCGGGACAGGGCGTGCAGGCGAGCAGTACTTC; J: TRBJ2-7; D: TRBD1; V: TRBV7-6; size: NA
CDR3: CASSLGNRDDTEAFF; DNA: TGTGCCAGCAGCTTAGGGAACAGGGATGACACTGAAGCTTTCTTT; J: TRBJ1-1; D: NA; V: TRBV11-2; size: few
CDR3: CASSFGRVETQYF; DNA: TGTGCCAGCAGTTTCGGCAGGGTGGAGACCCAGTACTTC; J: TRBJ2-5; D: NA; V: TRBV28; size: few
CDR3: CASSFVPGLYEQYF; DNA: TGTGCCAGCAGTTTTGTGCCAGGGCTCTACGAGCAGTACTTC; J: TRBJ2-7; D: NA; V: TRBV28; size: NA
CDR3: CAWSIRGAFF; DNA: TGTGCCTGGAGTATCAGGGGAGCTTTCTTT; J: TRBJ1-1; D: NA; V: TRBV30; size: few
CDR3: CASSFLAVPSTDTQYF; DNA: TGCGCCAGCAGCTTCCTAGCGGTACCTAGCACAGATACGCAGTATTTT; J: TRBJ2-3; D: TRBD2; V: TRBV5-1; size: few
CDR3: CASSVYRFSSTDTQYF; DNA: TGTGCCAGCAGTGTCTACAGGTTCTCTAGCACAGATACGCAGTATTTT; J: TRBJ2-3; D: NA; V: TRBV25-1; size: few
CDR3: CASSSVAGIYEQYF; DNA: TGTGCCAGCAGTTCAGTAGCGGGAATTTACGAGCAGTACTTC; J: TRBJ2-7; D: TRBD2; V: TRBV6-5; size: few
CDR3: CSVDRLAGVTDTQYF; DNA: TGCAGCGTTGACCGGCTAGCGGGAGTCACAGATACGCAGTATTTT; J: TRBJ2-3; D: TRBD2; V: TRBV29-1; size: NA
CDR3: CASSLVSGGTEAFF; DNA: TGTGCCAGCAGCTTAGTTTCAGGGGGCACTGAAGCTTTCTTT; J: TRBJ1-1; D: TRBD1; V: TRBV11-1; size: few
CDR3: CASPREAGYGYTF; DNA: TGTGCCAGTCCCAGGGAGGCTGGGTATGGCTACACCTTC; J: TRBJ1-2; D: NA; V: TRBV18; size: NA
CDR3: CASSLGSVTYEQYF; DNA: TGTGCCAGCAGTTTAGGTTCAGTTACCTACGAGCAGTACTTC; J: TRBJ2-7; D: NA; V: TRBV28; size: few
CDR3: CASVLAGGPTDTQYF; DNA: TGTGCCAGCGTACTAGCGGGAGGGCCCACAGATACGCAGTATTTT; J: TRBJ2-3; D: TRBD2; V: TRBV2; size: NA
CDR3: CASSSGTSGSPGELFF; DNA: TGTGCCAGCAGTTCCGGGACTAGCGGGAGTCCCGGGGAGCTGTTTTTT; J: TRBJ2-2; D: TRBD2; V: TRBV2; size: few
CDR3: CASSQSTSGSTDTQYF; DNA: TGCGCCAGCAGTCAATCGACTAGCGGGAGCACAGATACGCAGTATTTT; J: TRBJ2-3; D: TRBD2; V: TRBV23-1; size: NA
CDR3: CASKSGQGGEKLFF; DNA: TGTGCCAGCAAGTCCGGACAGGGGGGGGAAAAACTGTTTTTT; J: TRBJ1-4; D: TRBD1; V: TRBV27; size: NA
CDR3: CASRSDREGNTIYF; DNA: TGTGCCAGCAGATCCGACAGGGAAGGAAACACCATATATTTT; J: TRBJ1-3; D: TRBD1; V: TRBV7-9; size: few
CDR3: CASSELAGGGNEQFF; DNA: TGCGCCAGCAGTGAGCTAGCGGGAGGAGGGAATGAGCAGTTCTTC; J: TRBJ2-1; D: TRBD2; V: TRBV5-1; size: few
CDR3: CASSPGTGYYEQYF; DNA: TGTGCCAGCTCACCCGGGACAGGATACTACGAGCAGTACTTC; J: TRBJ2-7; D: TRBD1; V: TRBV18; size: once
CDR3: CASSVAETSIYNEQFF; DNA: TGTGCCAGCAGCGTAGCTGAGACTAGCATCTACAATGAGCAGTTCTTC; J: TRBJ2-1; D: TRBD2; V: TRBV9; size: NA
CDR3: CASSSQVLARSYEQYF; DNA: TGTGCCAGCAGCTCGCAAGTTTTAGCCCGGTCCTACGAGCAGTACTTC; J: TRBJ2-7; D: NA; V: TRBV11-2; size: NA
CDR3: CASSLAGSDQPQHF; DNA: TGCGCCAGCAGCTTGGCAGGGTCCGATCAGCCCCAGCATTTT; J: TRBJ1-5; D: NA; V: TRBV5-1; size: NA
CDR3: CASRAGLAFGETQYF; DNA: TGTGCCAGCAGAGCGGGACTAGCGTTCGGTGAGACCCAGTACTTC; J: TRBJ2-5; D: TRBD2; V: TRBV2; size: NA
CDR3: CASSLVGGTNEKLFF; DNA: TGTGCCAGCAGCTTAGTTGGGGGCACTAATGAAAAACTGTTTTTT; J: TRBJ1-4; D: NA; V: TRBV11-2; size: few